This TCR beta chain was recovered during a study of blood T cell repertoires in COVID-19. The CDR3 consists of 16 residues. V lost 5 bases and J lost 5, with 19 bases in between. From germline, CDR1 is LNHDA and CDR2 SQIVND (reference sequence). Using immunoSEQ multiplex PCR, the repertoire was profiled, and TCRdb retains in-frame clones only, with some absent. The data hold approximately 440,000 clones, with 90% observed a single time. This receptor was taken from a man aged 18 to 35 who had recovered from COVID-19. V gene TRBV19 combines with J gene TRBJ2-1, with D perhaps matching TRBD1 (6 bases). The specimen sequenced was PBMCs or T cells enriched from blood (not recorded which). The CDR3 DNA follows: TGTGCCAGTAGTTCCGACTTCCGGGACACCAACAATGAGCAGTTCTTC. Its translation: CASSSDFRDTNNEQFF. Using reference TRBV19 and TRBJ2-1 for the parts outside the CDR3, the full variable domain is DGGITQSPKYLFRKEGQNVTLSCEQNLNHDAMYWYRQDPGQGLRLIYYSQIVNDFQKGDIAEGYSVSREKKESFPLTVTSAQKNPTAFYLCASSSDFRDTNNEQFFGPGTRLTVL.